This TCR beta chain was sequenced in a study of cytomegalovirus exposure and HLA in healthy donors. Whole-study context: Samples from HLA-typed donors yielded about 80 million unique TCRs in an early data release. Regarding the study as a whole: In a later analysis, a genetic analysis reported fewer productive-TCR N-insertions in an Asian-associated ancestry cluster than the cohort average. Immune exposure information comprised only CMV serostatus.

Comment on this clone: Antigen: not known.

PCR was performed using 60 Vbeta and 13 Jbeta primers. Methods used by the authors: An analysis that came later counted 80 million or so unique TCR beta chains, approximately 12 million shared. Here immunoSEQ multiplex PCR was the method, and the copy in TCRdb shows in-frame clones only, minus some. V, J and clone size are those of that table, while D and trimming were read from the DNA. The table has some 170,000 clones, more than 80% seen once; the top ten hold roughly 13%. What was sequenced was PBMCs. The receptor's source is a woman aged 45-59 years in good health and CMV-seronegative.

The CDR3 is CSVSNRVGNTIYF. The CDR3 coding sequence is TGCAGCGTGTCCAACAGGGTTGGAAACACCATATATTTT. The chain recombines TRBV29-1 with TRBJ1-3; maybe TRBD1 (6 bases). Trimming left V 6 bases short and J 3 bases short, with 12 bases between. The CDR3 runs to 13 residues. Germline V gene sequence: CDR1 SQVTM, CDR2 ANQGSEA.